This TCR beta chain was captured by sequencing in a study of cytomegalovirus exposure and HLA in healthy donors. The germline V gene has CDR1 SGHTA and CDR2 FQGNSA. This CDR3 has 14 amino acids. Trimming cost V 8 bases and J 4 bases; bases outside gene matches: 7. A multiplex PCR was run with 60 Vbeta primers and 13 Jbeta primers. Method: immunoSEQ multiplex PCR; TCRdb's copy keeps in-frame clones and lacks some. This table holds fewer than 150,000 clones, 74% found once. Sequenced: PBMCs. This chain joins TRBV7-2 and TRBJ2-1; 8 bases align to TRBD2. The source of this sequence is a woman in her forties or fifties in good health and CMV-seropositive. DNA for the CDR3: TGTGCCAGCCAAGGACTAGCTAATTACAATGAGCAGTTCTTC. Its translation is CASQGLANYNEQFF.